This T cell receptor (beta chain) was recovered during a study of shared clonotypes between healthy human individuals. The CDR3 is 14 amino acids. V was cut by 3 bases and J by 2 bases, with 12 bases left in between. CDR1 is SGHRS and CDR2 is YFSETQ in the germline V gene. Produced via immunoSEQ multiplex PCR; TCRdb's table is partial and in-frame only. This table has under 650,000 clones, 90% to 97% appearing once. The V and J genes are TRBV5-1 and TRBJ2-7, with D maybe TRBD1 (5 bases). The sample consisted of naive CD4+ T cells sorted from blood. Specified subset: CD45RA+ positively selected. The sequence derives from a woman in her twenties or thirties in good health. The CDR3 nucleotides read TGCGCCAGCAGCTCACACGAGGACACCTACGAGCAGTACTTC. Translation: CASSSHEDTYEQYF.